The 5 T cell receptor beta chains in this list originate from one sample, sequenced in a study of blood T cell repertoires in COVID-19 (TCRdb year 2020). The method behind the library was the immunoSEQ multiplex PCR assay. The table was pulled from immuneACCESS by TCRdb, which kept in-frame rearrangements only. Such tables lose some clones; where checked, under half of the loss comes from unresolved V genes, and the rest has no known cause. The sample profile shows some 180,000 clones; about 85% of them were found once. The top ten constitute roughly 6% of the sample. The sequencing sample was made of PBMCs or T cells enriched from blood (not recorded which). The receptors here all came from a middle-aged man who had recovered from COVID-19.

The chain joins TRBV28 to TRBJ1-2; no clear D gene. Germline V gene lookup returns CDR1 MDHEN and CDR2 SYDVKM. V lost 2 bases and J lost 5, with 9 bases in between. The CDR3 sequence is 13 residues long. The CDR3 DNA sequence: TGTGCCAGCAGTTTAGGAGTTTCTTATGGCTACACCTTC. Amino acids: CASSLGVSYGYTF.

This chain joins TRBV6-1 and TRBJ1-3; no clear D gene. CDR3 length equals 16 residues. Trimming took 1 base from V and 0 from J, leaving 10 bases between them. Germline CDR1 MNHNS, CDR2 SASEGT. The CDR3 nucleotides read TGTGCCAGCAGTGAAGTTGGGCCGAACTCTGGAAACACCATATATTTT. Its protein product is CASSEVGPNSGNTIYF.

V is TRBV7-6 and J is TRBJ1-1; no clear D gene. The CDR3 totals 15 residues. Germline V gene data show CDR1 as SGHVS and CDR2 as FNYEAQ. V lost 0 bases, J lost 7 bases, and 15 bases lay in between. CDR3 DNA sequence: TGTGCCAGCAGCTTAGCCGATAGCGTGGATTTTGAAGCTTTCTTT. The encoded protein is CASSLADSVDFEAFF.

The chain combines TRBV30 with TRBJ1-4, with 7 bases that match TRBD1. This CDR3 is 13 amino acids long. The trim removed 1 base at V and 8 bases at J, leaving 4 bases unmatched. CDR1 is GTSNPN and CDR2 is SVGIG in the germline V gene (reference sequence). CDR3 coding DNA: TGTGCCTGGAGTGAGGGGACAGACGAAAAACTGTTTTTT. Its translation is CAWSEGTDEKLFF.

This chain links TRBV14 with TRBJ2-7; a weak D match, TRBD2 (6 bases). Trimming pared 4 bases from V and 3 bases from J, leaving 16 bases between. Germline V lookup: CDR1 SGHDN, CDR2 FVKESK. This CDR3 has 15 residues. The CDR3 sequence: CASSRYLATLYEQYF. CDR3 DNA sequence: TGTGCCAGCAGCCGATATCTAGCGACCCTCTACGAGCAGTACTTC.